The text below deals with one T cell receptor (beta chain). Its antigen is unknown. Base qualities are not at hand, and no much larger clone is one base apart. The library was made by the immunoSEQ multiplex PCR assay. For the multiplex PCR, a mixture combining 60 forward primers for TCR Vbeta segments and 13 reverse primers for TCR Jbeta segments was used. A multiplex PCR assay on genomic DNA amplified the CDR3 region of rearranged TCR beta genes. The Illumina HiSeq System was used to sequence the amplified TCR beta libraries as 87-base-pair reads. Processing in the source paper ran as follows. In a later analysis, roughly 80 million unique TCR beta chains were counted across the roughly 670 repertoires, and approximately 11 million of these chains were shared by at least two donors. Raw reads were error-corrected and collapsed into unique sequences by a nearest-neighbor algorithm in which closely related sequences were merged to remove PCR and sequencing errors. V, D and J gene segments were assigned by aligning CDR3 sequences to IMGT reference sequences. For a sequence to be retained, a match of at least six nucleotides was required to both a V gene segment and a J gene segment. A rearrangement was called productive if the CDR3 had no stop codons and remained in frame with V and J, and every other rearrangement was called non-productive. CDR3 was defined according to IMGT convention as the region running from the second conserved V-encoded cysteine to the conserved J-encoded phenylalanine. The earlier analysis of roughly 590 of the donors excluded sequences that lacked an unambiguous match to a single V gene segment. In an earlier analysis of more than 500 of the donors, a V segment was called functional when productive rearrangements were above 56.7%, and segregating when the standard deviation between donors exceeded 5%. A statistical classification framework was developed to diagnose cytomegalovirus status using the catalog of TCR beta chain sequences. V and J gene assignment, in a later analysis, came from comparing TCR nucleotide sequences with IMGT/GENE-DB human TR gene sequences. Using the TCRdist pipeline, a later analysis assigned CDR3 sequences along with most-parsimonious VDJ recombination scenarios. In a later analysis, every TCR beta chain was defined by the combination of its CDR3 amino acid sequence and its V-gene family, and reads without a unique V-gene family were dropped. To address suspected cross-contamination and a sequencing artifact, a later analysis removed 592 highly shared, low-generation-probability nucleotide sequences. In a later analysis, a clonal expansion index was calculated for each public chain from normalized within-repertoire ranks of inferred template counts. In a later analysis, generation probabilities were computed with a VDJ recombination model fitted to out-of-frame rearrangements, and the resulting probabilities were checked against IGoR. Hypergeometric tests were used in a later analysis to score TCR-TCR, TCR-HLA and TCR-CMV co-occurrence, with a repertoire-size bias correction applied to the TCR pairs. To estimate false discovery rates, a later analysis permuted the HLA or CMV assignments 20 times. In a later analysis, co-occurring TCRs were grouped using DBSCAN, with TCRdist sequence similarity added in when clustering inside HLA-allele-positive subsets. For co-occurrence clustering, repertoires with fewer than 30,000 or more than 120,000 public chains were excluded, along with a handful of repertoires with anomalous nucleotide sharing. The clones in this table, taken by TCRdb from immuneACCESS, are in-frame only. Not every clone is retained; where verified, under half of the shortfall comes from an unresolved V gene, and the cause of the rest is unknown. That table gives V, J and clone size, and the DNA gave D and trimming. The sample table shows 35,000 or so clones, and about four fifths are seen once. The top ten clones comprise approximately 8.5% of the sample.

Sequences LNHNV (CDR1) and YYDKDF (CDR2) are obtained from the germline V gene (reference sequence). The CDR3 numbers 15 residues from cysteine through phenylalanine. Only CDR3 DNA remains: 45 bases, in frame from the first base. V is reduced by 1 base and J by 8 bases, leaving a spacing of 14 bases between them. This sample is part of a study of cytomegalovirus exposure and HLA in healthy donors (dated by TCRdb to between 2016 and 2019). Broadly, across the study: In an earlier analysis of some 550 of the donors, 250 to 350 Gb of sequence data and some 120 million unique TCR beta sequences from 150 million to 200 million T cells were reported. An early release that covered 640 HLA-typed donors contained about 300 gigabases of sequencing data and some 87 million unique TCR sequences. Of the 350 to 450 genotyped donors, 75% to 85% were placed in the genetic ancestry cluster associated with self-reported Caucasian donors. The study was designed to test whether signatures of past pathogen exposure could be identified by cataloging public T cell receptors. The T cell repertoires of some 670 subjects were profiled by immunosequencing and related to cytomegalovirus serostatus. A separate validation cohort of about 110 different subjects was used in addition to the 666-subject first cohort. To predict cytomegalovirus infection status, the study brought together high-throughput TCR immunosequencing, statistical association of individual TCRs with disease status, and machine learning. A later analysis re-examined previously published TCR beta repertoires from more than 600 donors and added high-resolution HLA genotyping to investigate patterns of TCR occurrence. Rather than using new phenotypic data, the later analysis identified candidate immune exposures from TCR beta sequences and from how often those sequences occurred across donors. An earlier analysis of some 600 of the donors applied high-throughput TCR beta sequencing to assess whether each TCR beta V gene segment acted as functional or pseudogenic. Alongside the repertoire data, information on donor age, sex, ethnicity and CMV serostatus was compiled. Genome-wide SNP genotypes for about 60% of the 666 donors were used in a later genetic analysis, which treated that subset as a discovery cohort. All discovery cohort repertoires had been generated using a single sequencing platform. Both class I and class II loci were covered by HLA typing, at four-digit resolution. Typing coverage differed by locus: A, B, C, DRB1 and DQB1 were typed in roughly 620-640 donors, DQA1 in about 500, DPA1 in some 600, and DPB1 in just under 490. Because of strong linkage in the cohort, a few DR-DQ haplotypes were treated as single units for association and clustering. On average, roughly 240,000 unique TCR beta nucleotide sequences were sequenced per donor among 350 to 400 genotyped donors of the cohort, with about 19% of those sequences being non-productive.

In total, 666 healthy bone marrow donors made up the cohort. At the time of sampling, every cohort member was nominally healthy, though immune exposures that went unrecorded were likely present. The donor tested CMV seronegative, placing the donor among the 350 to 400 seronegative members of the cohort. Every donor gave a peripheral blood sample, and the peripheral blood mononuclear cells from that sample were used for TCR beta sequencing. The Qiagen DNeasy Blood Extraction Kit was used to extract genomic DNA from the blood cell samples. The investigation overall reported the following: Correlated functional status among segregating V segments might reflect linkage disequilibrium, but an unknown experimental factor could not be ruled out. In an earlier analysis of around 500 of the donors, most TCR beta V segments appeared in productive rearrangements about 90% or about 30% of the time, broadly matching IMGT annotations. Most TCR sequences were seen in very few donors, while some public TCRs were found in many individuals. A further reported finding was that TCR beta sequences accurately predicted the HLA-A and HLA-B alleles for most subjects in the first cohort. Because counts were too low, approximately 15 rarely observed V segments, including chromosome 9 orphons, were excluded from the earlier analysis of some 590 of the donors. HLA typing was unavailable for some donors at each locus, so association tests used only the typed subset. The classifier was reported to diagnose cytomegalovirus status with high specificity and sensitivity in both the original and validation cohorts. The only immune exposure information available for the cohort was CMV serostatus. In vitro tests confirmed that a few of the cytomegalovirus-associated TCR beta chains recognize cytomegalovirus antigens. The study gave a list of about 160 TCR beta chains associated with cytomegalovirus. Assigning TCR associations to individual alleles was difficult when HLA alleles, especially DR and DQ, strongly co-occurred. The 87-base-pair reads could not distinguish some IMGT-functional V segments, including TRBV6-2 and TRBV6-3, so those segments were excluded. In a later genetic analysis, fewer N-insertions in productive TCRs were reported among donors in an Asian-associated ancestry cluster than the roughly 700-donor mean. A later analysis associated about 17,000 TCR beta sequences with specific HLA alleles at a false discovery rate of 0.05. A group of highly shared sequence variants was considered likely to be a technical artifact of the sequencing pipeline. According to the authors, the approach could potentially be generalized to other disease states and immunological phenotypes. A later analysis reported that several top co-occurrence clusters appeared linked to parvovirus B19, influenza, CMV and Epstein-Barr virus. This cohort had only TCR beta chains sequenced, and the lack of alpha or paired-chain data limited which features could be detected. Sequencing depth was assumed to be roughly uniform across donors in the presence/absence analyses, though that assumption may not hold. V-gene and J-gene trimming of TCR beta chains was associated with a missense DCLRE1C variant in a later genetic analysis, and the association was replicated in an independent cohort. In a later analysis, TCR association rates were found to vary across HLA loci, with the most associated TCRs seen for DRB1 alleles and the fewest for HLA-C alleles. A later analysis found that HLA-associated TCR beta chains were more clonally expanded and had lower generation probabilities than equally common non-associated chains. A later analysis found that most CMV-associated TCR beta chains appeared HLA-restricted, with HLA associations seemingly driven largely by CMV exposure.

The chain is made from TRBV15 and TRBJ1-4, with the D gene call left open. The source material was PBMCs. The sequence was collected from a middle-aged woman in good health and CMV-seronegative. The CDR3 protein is CATSRGALRGEKLFF. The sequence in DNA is TGTGCCACCAGCAGAGGTGCATTAAGAGGCGAAAAACTGTTTTTT. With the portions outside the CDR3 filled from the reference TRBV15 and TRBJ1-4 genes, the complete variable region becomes DAMVIQNPRYQVTQFGKPVTLSCSQTLNHNVMYWYQQKSSQAPKLLFHYYDKDFNNEADTPDNFQSRRPNTSFCFLDIRSPGLGDTAMYLCATSRGALRGEKLFFGSGTQLSVL.